This T cell receptor beta chain appears in the sequencing data of a study of T-cell memory formation after mild COVID-19. Study in general: Largely, the TCR clusters proved donor specific.

Germline values: CDR1 LGHDT, CDR2 YNNKEL (reference sequence). This CDR3 has 15 amino acids. The V and J ends lost 5 bases and 8 bases, in that order; junction bases with no gene match: 11. TCRdb called the 5' RACE reads again in MiXCR, with one record for every CDR3 protein. In the table there are some 100,000 distinct CDR3 sequences, roughly 10% of which are singletons. Turning to this clonotype: Antigen: not known.

General study points: Pre-infection memory held some responding clones, suggesting pre-existing cross-reactive T cells responded.

This chain links TRBV3-1 with TRBJ1-4, with 7 bases that match TRBD1. The origin of this receptor is a man between 18 and 29 years old who had mild COVID-19 (a few samples of this study predate the infection). Cell type and time point are not known. Sequencing was performed on PBMCs or a T cell subset sorted from them (not recorded which). The CDR3 bases are TGTGCCAGCAGCGACCAGGGACAGATTGGAGAAAAACTGTTTTTT. This translates into CASSDQGQIGEKLFF.